What follows are 18 T cell receptor beta chains derived from one specimen sequenced in a study of molecular identifiers for immune sequencing clone quantification. TCRdb re-derived calls from the PCR reads in MiXCR, one entry per CDR3 protein. The profile shows over 550,000 distinct CDR3 sequences, 25% of them singletons. Sequencing was performed on naive CD8+ T cells from blood, with Jurkat cell RNA spiked in. The subset is: FACS-sorted CD8+CD4-CCR7+CD45RA+ naive T cells. The receptors shown here come from a human donor in good health. Some libraries in this study had Jurkat cell RNA spiked in.

Details on this clonotype: At one end the junction does not follow the germline gene, possibly because of a read error. This chain joins TRBV27 and TRBJ2-3; 8 bases are shared with TRBD2. CDR1 and CDR2 from the germline V gene are MNHEY and SMNVEV (reference sequence). The CDR3 covers 16 residues. CDR3 sequence reads: CAGSFGGGLSTDTQYF. The CDR3 nucleotides read TGTGCCGGCAGTTTCGGCGGGGGGCTTAGCACAGATACGCAGTATTTT.

Notes on this clonotype: Possible read error: a much larger clone is one base away. The chain recombines TRBV7-9 with TRBJ1-5; D call uncertain. Looked up from germline, CDR1 is SEHNR and CDR2 is FQNEAQ (reference sequence). The CDR3 spans 14 residues. Trimming took 8 bases from V and 3 from J, leaving 14 bases between them. The CDR3 DNA is TGTGCCAGCGGCTCGGACGTATACAATCAGCCCCAGCATTTT. It translates to CASGSDVYNQPQHF.

There are a few counts of this clonotype. The chain's CDR3 is CASSIVDRPSGNLAEQFF. CDR3 DNA sequence: TGTGCCAGCAGCATAGTTGACAGGCCGTCGGGAAACCTGGCCGAGCAGTTCTTC. The chain is built from TRBV21-1 and TRBJ2-1; TRBD1 was called by the table and not checked on the DNA. TRBV21-1 is recorded as a pseudogene. There are 18 residues in the CDR3.

Only a few counts were recorded for this clonotype. V usage is TRBV2 and J usage is TRBJ2-7; possibly TRBD2 for D (6 bases). Trimming removed 1 base from V and 0 bases from J, with 10 bases in between. From germline, CDR1 is SNHLY and CDR2 FYNNEI. This CDR3 region has 15 residues. The CDR3: CASSEVAGFSYEQYF. For the CDR3, the DNA is TGTGCCAGCAGTGAAGTGGCGGGATTCTCCTACGAGCAGTACTTC.

V and J are TRBV7-9 and TRBJ2-1, with TRBD2 matching over 11 bases. The CDR3 runs to 15 residues. Germline values: CDR1 SEHNR, CDR2 FQNEAQ (reference sequence). V lost 3 bases, J lost 5 bases, and 3 bases stayed unmatched. CDR3 sequence (DNA): TGTGCCAGCAGCTTGGGACTAGCGGAGAACAATGAGCAGTTCTTC. Protein product: CASSLGLAENNEQFF.

The V call is TRBV25-1, the J call TRBJ1-2; no firm D call. Germline-derived CDR1 and CDR2 are MGHDK and SYGVNS. Trimming cost V 8 bases and J 8 bases, with 12 bases left between them. CDR3 length: 11 amino acids. This chain's CDR3 is CASFGPRGYTF. The DNA of the CDR3 is TGTGCCAGCTTTGGGCCTCGCGGCTACACCTTC.

The chain links TRBV6-6 to TRBJ2-7; 7 bases are a match to TRBD2. CDR3 length: 14 amino acids. Germline values: CDR1 MNHNY, CDR2 SVGAGI (reference sequence). The junction had 4 bases not matched to a gene; V was cut back by 0 bases and J by 5 bases. The CDR3 nucleotides read TGTGCCAGCAGTTACTCATCCGGGAGGAACGAGCAGTACTTC. Its protein is CASSYSSGRNEQYF.

This clonotype was counted between two and nine times. In DNA form, the CDR3 reads TGTGCCAGCAGCGTAGAGGGGGAGCGACGGGAGACCCAGTACTTC. It specifies CASSVEGERRETQYF. V gene TRBV9 combines with J gene TRBJ2-5, with D possibly TRBD1 on 6 matching bases. The CDR3 runs to 15 residues. Trimming stripped 0 bases from V and 5 bases from J, with 14 bases between. The V gene's germline CDR1 is SGDLS and CDR2 YYNGEE.

This clonotype was seen at least ten times. V gene TRBV29-1 combines with J gene TRBJ2-7; D not certain. Germline values: CDR1 SQVTM, CDR2 ANQGSEA. This CDR3 is 11 amino acids long. Trimming removed 7 bases from V and 3 bases from J, with 10 bases in between. In nucleotides, the CDR3 is TGCAGCGCACAGTTGGGCTACGAGCAGTACTTC. It specifies CSAQLGYEQYF.

This clonotype was observed at least ten times. This chain uses TRBV29-1 with TRBJ2-1; 9 bases are shared with TRBD1. The CDR3 is made up of 14 amino acids. CDR1 is SQVTM and CDR2 is ANQGSEA in the germline V gene. V trimming: 6 bases; J trimming: 5 bases; junction bases outside the gene matches: 8. The CDR3 DNA follows: TGCAGCGTAGAGACCGGGACAGGGCACAATGAGCAGTTCTTC. Protein sequence: CSVETGTGHNEQFF.

This clonotype occurred a few times. A read error is possible here, since a much larger clone lies one base away. This sequence joins TRBV29-1 and TRBJ2-3; no clear D. Germline CDR1 reads SQVTM; CDR2 reads ANQGSEA. CDR3 length: 13 residues. CDR3 coding DNA: TGCAGCGTGTGGACCCGTGGCACAGATATGCAGTATTTT. Translating it yields CSVWTRGTDMQYF.

The table lists this clonotype with a few counts. This chain connects TRBV7-6 to TRBJ2-1; no clear D gene. The CDR3 spans 12 residues. The germline V and J ends were trimmed by 0 bases and 10 bases, with 7 bases remaining between them. The germline CDR1 and CDR2 sequences are SGHVS and FNYEAQ. The CDR3 DNA sequence: TGTGCCAGCAGCTTAGCTGGTGAGGAGCAGTTCTTC. It encodes CASSLAGEEQFF.

This clonotype has a single count. CDR3 nucleotides: TGTGCCAGCAGTTACGGTGGGGTCGGGACAGTCTACGAGCAGTACTTC. As protein: CASSYGGVGTVYEQYF. The V gene is TRBV6-5, the J gene TRBJ2-7; 7 bases match TRBD1. With V trimmed by 2 bases and J by 3 bases, 10 bases remained unmatched. This CDR3 region has 16 residues. Germline assignment: CDR1 MNHEY and CDR2 SVGAGI.

This clonotype was counted many times. The chain uses TRBV5-4 and TRBJ2-3, with D perhaps TRBD2 (6 bases). This CDR3 contains 16 residues. V lost 3 bases, J lost 1 base, and 15 bases lay in between. Germline values: CDR1 SGHNT, CDR2 YYREEE (reference sequence). CDR3 sequence: CASSSTPERGTDTQYF. CDR3 in DNA: TGTGCCAGCAGCTCGACCCCAGAGCGGGGCACAGATACGCAGTATTTT.

Of note for this clonotype: This clone may be a read error of a much larger clone one base away. The chain carries TRBV7-2 and TRBJ2-1; TRBD2 matches at 9 bases. Germline V gives CDR1 SGHTA, CDR2 FQGNSA. The CDR3 has 18 residues. Germline trimming cut 0 bases from V and 3 bases from J; bases unmatched to any gene: 9. For the CDR3, the DNA is TGTGCCAGCAGCTTAGCGACCGGGACTAGCAGGAGCTACAATGAGCAGTTCTTC. This codes for CASSLATGTSRSYNEQFF.

This rearrangement joins TRBV7-8 to TRBJ2-1; tentative D call: TRBD2 (5 bases). Trimming took 2 bases from V and 7 from J, leaving 12 bases between them. Germline CDR1 reads SGHVS; CDR2 reads FQNEAQ. The length of the CDR3 is 14 residues. CDR3 DNA: TGTGCCAGCAGCTTAACGGGGTTTTGGAATGAGCAGTTCTTC. Translated, it gives CASSLTGFWNEQFF.

The chain carries TRBV7-2 and TRBJ2-1; 10 bases match TRBD1. This CDR3 contains 16 residues. The germline CDR1 and CDR2 sequences are SGHTA and FQGNSA. V gave up 4 bases and J gave up 7 bases; unmatched junction bases: 10. For the CDR3, the DNA is TGTGCCAGCAGCTCGTCAGACAGGGGGCAGGTAAATGAGCAGTTCTTC. Protein: CASSSSDRGQVNEQFF.

This clonotype was detected many times. This chain connects TRBV29-1 to TRBJ2-7; no clear D. There are 16 residues in the CDR3. The ends were cut back, 1 base at V and 0 bases at J, with 16 bases in the middle. The germline V gene has CDR1 SQVTM and CDR2 ANQGSEA. Here the CDR3 DNA reads TGCAGCGTTGAAGCATACAGCGCCCGGTTCTCCTACGAGCAGTACTTC. This encodes CSVEAYSARFSYEQYF.